The next 18 T cell receptor beta chains were all read from a single sample in a study of vaccination effects on CD4 cells after COVID-19. Profiling relied on immunoSEQ multiplex PCR, and the TCRdb table lists in-frame clones only, not all of them. The sample lists 70,000 to 75,000 clones; more than 70% were seen once. Around day 10 of culture, CD4+ T cells were separated out. Their cognate antigens are unknown. The source was CD4+ T cells from PBMCs cultured without peptide, collected before COVID-19 vaccination. These receptors were collected from a human donor who received a COVID-19 vaccine.

This clone has more than one count but fewer than ten. This chain joins TRBV18 and TRBJ1-2; TRBD1 matches at 9 bases. CDR3 length equals 14 residues. V lost 5 bases, J lost 6 bases, and 7 bases stayed unmatched. The germline gives CDR1 KGHSH, CDR2 LQKENI. The CDR3 sequence: CASSFGQGSNGYTF. The CDR3 DNA reads as TGTGCCAGCTCATTTGGACAGGGGAGCAATGGCTACACCTTC.

The rearrangement links TRBV9 to TRBJ1-6; D gene uncertain. Trimming took off 4 bases at V and 0 bases at J, with 5 bases between the two ends. This CDR3 contains 14 residues. Germline V CDR1 and CDR2: SGDLS, YYNGEE. The CDR3 spells CASSQSSYNSPLHF. The DNA of the CDR3 is TGTGCCAGCAGCCAAAGCTCCTATAATTCACCCCTCCACTTT.

This clone appeared a single time. This chain connects TRBV5-1 to TRBJ2-7, with 9 bases fitting TRBD2. Looked up from germline, CDR1 is SGHRS and CDR2 is YFSETQ. With V trimmed by 2 bases and J by 3 bases, 6 bases remained unmatched. The CDR3 sequence is 15 residues long. DNA of the CDR3: TGCGCCAGCAGCTTACTCAGCGGGGGGAACTACGAGCAGTACGTC. As protein: CASSLLSGGNYEQYV.

This clone was found a few times. The genes are TRBV6-2 or TRBV6-3 and TRBJ1-6; TRBD1 is a possible D gene (5 bases). Trimming took 4 bases from V and 5 from J, leaving 12 bases between them. Germline V gives CDR1 MNHEY, CDR2 SVGEGT. The CDR3 is 15 amino acids. The CDR3 loop reads CASSFAGPHNSPLHF. The CDR3 DNA follows: TGTGCCAGCAGTTTCGCAGGGCCTCATAATTCACCCCTCCACTTT.

The chain recombines TRBV6-5 with TRBJ2-7, with D tentatively TRBD1 (6 bases). The V end was cut by 6 bases, the J end by 4 bases, with 16 bases between. Germline values: CDR1 MNHEY, CDR2 SVGAGI. This CDR3 has 14 residues. As DNA, the CDR3 is TGTGCCAGCAGCCAAGGGGACAAACGATACGAGCAGTACGTC. Its translation is CASSQGDKRYEQYV.

The chain joins TRBV19 to TRBJ1-1; a weak D match, TRBD1 (5 bases). Germline-derived CDR1 and CDR2 are LNHDA and SQIVND (reference sequence). The CDR3 runs 14 residues. V gave up 3 bases and J gave up 2 bases, with 10 bases separating them. CDR3 DNA: TGTGCCAGTAGTATTCGGGGACTCAACACTGAAGCTTTCTTT. Encoded protein: CASSIRGLNTEAFF.

V usage is TRBV18 and J usage is TRBJ1-2; TRBD1 might be the D (5 bases). The CDR3 runs to 14 residues. V lost 2 bases and J lost 7, with 14 bases in between. The germline gives CDR1 KGHSH, CDR2 LQKENI. Here the CDR3 reads CASSPSGGFGGYTF. In DNA form, the CDR3 reads TGTGCCAGCTCACCAAGTGGGGGATTCGGTGGCTACACCTTC.

The chain carries TRBV7-2 and TRBJ1-2; 8 nucleotides agree with TRBD1. The germline gives CDR1 SGHTA, CDR2 FQGNSA. The length of the CDR3 is 14 residues. Unmatched junction bases numbered 9, after V lost 5 bases and J lost 7 bases. Written as DNA, the CDR3 is TGTGCCAGCAGCCTAGGACAGGGTACGGGTGGCTACACCTTC. It translates to CASSLGQGTGGYTF. Using reference TRBV7-2 and TRBJ1-2 for the parts outside the CDR3, the full variable domain is GAGVSQSPSNKVTEKGKDVELRCDPISGHTALYWYRQSLGQGLEFLIYFQGNSAPDKSGLPSDRFSAERTGGSVSTLTIQRTQQEDSAVYLCASSLGQGTGGYTFGSGTRLTVV.

In this sample, this clone turned up a few times. The chain is built from TRBV5-1 and TRBJ2-1; D is unresolved. The CDR3 spans 15 residues. Trimming cost V 4 bases and J 10 bases, with 21 bases left between them. Germline V gene data show CDR1 as SGHRS and CDR2 as YFSETQ. Here the CDR3 reads CASSLSLPSEKEQFF. DNA of the CDR3: TGCGCCAGCAGCCTTTCCCTGCCTAGTGAGAAGGAGCAGTTCTTC.

This chain connects TRBV29-1 to TRBJ2-3; D uncertain. The CDR3 consists of 15 residues. Germline loops: CDR1 SQVTM, CDR2 ANQGSEA. V lost 6 bases, J lost 6 bases, and 22 bases lay in between. CDR3 protein: CSVRERGVYRDTQYF. CDR3 DNA sequence: TGCAGCGTCCGCGAACGCGGCGTGTATAGGGATACGCAGTATTTT.

V gene TRBV28 combines with J gene TRBJ1-5; the match to TRBD1 covers 10 bases. V trimming: 4 bases; J trimming: 6 bases; junction bases outside the gene matches: 9. Germline V gene data show CDR1 as MDHEN and CDR2 as SYDVKM. The CDR3 is 16 residues long. CDR3 residues: CASSSHGTGAGQPQHF. The CDR3 region has the DNA TGTGCCAGCAGTTCGCACGGGACAGGGGCAGGTCAGCCCCAGCATTTT.

As DNA, the CDR3 is TGTGCCAGCAGTTCCAGGGACAGGGGGGGTTTCACTGAAGCTTTCTTT. Amino acid sequence: CASSSRDRGGFTEAFF. The V gene is TRBV6-5, the J gene TRBJ1-1; 11 bases line up with TRBD1. J lost 4 bases, V lost 4 bases, and 8 bases had no gene match. CDR1 is MNHEY and CDR2 is SVGAGI in the germline V gene. The CDR3 sequence is 16 residues long.

J is TRBJ2-5 and V is TRBV5-5, with a weak D call TRBD1 (6 bases). The V end lost 2 bases, the J end lost 4 bases, and 12 bases lay between the germline ends. CDR1 is SGHKS and CDR2 is YYEKEE in the germline V gene (reference sequence). The CDR3 runs to 14 residues. The CDR3 DNA sequence: TGTGCCAGCAGCTTAGTGGGGGCCCGAGAGACCCAGTACTTC. It translates to CASSLVGARETQYF.

The J gene is TRBJ2-5, the V gene TRBV5-1; TRBD2 matches 14 bases. Germline CDR1 SGHRS, CDR2 YFSETQ. J gave up 5 bases and V 0 bases, and 9 bases lay outside the gene matches. This CDR3 is 18 amino acids long. This CDR3 is CASSLEPTSGGAGETQYF. The CDR3 region has the DNA TGCGCCAGCAGCTTGGAACCGACTAGCGGGGGGGCCGGGGAGACCCAGTACTTC. Looking up the rest from reference TRBV5-1 and TRBJ2-5 gives the full variable domain: KAGVTQTPRYLIKTRGQQVTLSCSPISGHRSVSWYQQTPGQGLQFLFEYFSETQRNKGNFPGRFSGRQFSNSRSEMNVSTLELGDSALYLCASSLEPTSGGAGETQYFGPGTRLLVL.

The chain links TRBV6-5 to TRBJ1-2, with D uncertain. This CDR3 has 13 residues. The V end was cut by 2 bases, the J end by 7 bases, with 11 bases between. CDR1 and CDR2 from the germline V gene are MNHEY and SVGAGI. CDR3 bases: TGTGCCAGCAGTTACACCGGGGATCCTGGCTACACCTTC. Translation gives CASSYTGDPGYTF.

This clone was seen only once. This chain connects TRBV18 to TRBJ1-1; D is ambiguous. Trimming pared 2 bases from V and 2 bases from J, leaving 12 bases between. There are 15 residues in the CDR3. Per the germline V gene, CDR1 is KGHSH and CDR2 is LQKENI. CDR3 DNA: TGTGCCAGCTCACCATCTCGGCAGGACAACACTGAAGCTTTCTTT. This codes for CASSPSRQDNTEAFF.

The chain recombines TRBV24-1 with TRBJ2-5; no clear D. Trimming pared 2 bases from V and 2 bases from J, leaving 5 bases between. The CDR3 covers 13 residues. Per germline, CDR1 KGHDR and CDR2 SFDVKD. CDR3 DNA: TGTGCCACCAGTGATTCGCCGCAAGAGACCCAGTACTTC. Its translation: CATSDSPQETQYF.

The chain links TRBV6-5 to TRBJ1-1; D uncertain. V lost 7 bases and J lost 3, with 9 bases in between. The germline V gene encodes CDR1 MNHEY and CDR2 SVGAGI. CDR3 length equals 12 residues. For the CDR3, the DNA is TGTGCCAGCATTATGCGGGACACTGAAGCTTTCTTT. The encoded protein is CASIMRDTEAFF.